The rows below give T cell receptor beta chains drawn from one sample of a study of radiotherapy plus CTLA-4 blockade in lung cancer. Measured with immunoSEQ multiplex PCR; TCRdb has only the in-frame clones, and not every one. The sample records more than 75,000 clones, around 74% being singletons. This material consisted of peripheral blood, taken from a patient treated with radiotherapy plus ipilimumab. The source is a human donor with non-small cell lung cancer who had a partial response to radiotherapy plus ipilimumab. Some clones in this sample may be carry-over from other donors' samples. Both conserved end residues are part of each CDR3. Each record gives: clone size, V gene, D gene, J gene, CDR3 protein, CDR3 DNA. The D gene is left open where the match is weak. The size of a clone is reported for some rows only, either as once, few or many, or as a class for expanded clones.

clone_size: .
v_call: TRBV12-5
d_call: TRBD2
j_call: TRBJ2-2
cdr3_aa: CASGRLAGATGELFF
cdr3_nt: TGTGCTAGTGGACGACTAGCGGGGGCCACCGGGGAGCTGTTTTTT

clone_size: .
v_call: TRBV18
d_call: .
j_call: TRBJ2-2
cdr3_aa: CASSLIKGTGELFF
cdr3_nt: TGTGCCAGCTCACTCATAAAGGGGACCGGGGAGCTGTTTTTT

clone_size: few
v_call: TRBV6-5
d_call: TRBD2
j_call: TRBJ2-1
cdr3_aa: CASSYSPAGESREQFF
cdr3_nt: TGTGCCAGCAGTTACTCCCCTGCGGGGGAGTCTCGTGAGCAGTTCTTC

clone_size: .
v_call: TRBV30
d_call: TRBD1
j_call: TRBJ1-5
cdr3_aa: CAWSKGQGIQPQHF
cdr3_nt: TGTGCCTGGAGCAAAGGACAGGGGATTCAGCCCCAGCATTTT

clone_size: .
v_call: TRBV7-2
d_call: TRBD1
j_call: TRBJ2-1
cdr3_aa: CASSVGTASYNEQFF
cdr3_nt: TGTGCCAGCAGCGTAGGGACAGCTTCCTACAATGAGCAGTTCTTC

clone_size: .
v_call: TRBV6-1
d_call: TRBD2
j_call: TRBJ2-7
cdr3_aa: CASSGRTSGRDISYEQYF
cdr3_nt: TGTGCCAGCAGTGGCAGGACTAGCGGAAGAGACATCAGTTACGAGCAGTACTTC

clone_size: .
v_call: TRBV19
d_call: .
j_call: TRBJ2-3
cdr3_aa: CASSMGGYGTDTQYF
cdr3_nt: TGTGCCAGTAGTATGGGCGGGTACGGCACAGATACGCAGTATTTT

clone_size: few
v_call: TRBV19
d_call: TRBD1
j_call: TRBJ1-5
cdr3_aa: CASSTLNRGYQPQHF
cdr3_nt: TGTGCCAGTAGCACCCTAAACAGGGGGTATCAGCCCCAGCATTTT

clone_size: few
v_call: TRBV15
d_call: TRBD2
j_call: TRBJ2-5
cdr3_aa: CATSRGGGVSGRRETQYF
cdr3_nt: TGTGCCACCAGCAGAGGGGGCGGGGTTAGCGGGAGGAGAGAGACCCAGTACTTC

clone_size: .
v_call: TRBV28
d_call: .
j_call: TRBJ2-1
cdr3_aa: CASSFSDFSSYNEQFF
cdr3_nt: TGTGCCAGCAGTTTTAGCGACTTTAGCTCCTACAATGAGCAGTTCTTC

clone_size: .
v_call: TRBV2
d_call: .
j_call: TRBJ2-1
cdr3_aa: CASRVRAFNEQFF
cdr3_nt: TGTGCCAGCAGAGTCAGGGCTTTCAATGAGCAGTTCTTC

clone_size: few
v_call: TRBV11-2
d_call: .
j_call: TRBJ2-5
cdr3_aa: CASSHTPGAQGSTQYF
cdr3_nt: TGTGCCAGCAGCCACACACCCGGAGCGCAGGGCTCGACCCAGTACTTC

clone_size: .
v_call: TRBV5-6
d_call: .
j_call: TRBJ1-2
cdr3_aa: CASSLARDGYTF
cdr3_nt: TGTGCCAGCAGCTTGGCAAGAGATGGCTACACCTTC

clone_size: .
v_call: TRBV14
d_call: .
j_call: TRBJ2-3
cdr3_aa: CASSQLRSTDTQYF
cdr3_nt: TGTGCCAGCAGCCAACTCCGGAGCACAGATACGCAGTATTTT

clone_size: .
v_call: TRBV7-3
d_call: TRBD2
j_call: TRBJ2-3
cdr3_aa: CASSLGLAGRGDTQYF
cdr3_nt: TGTGCCAGCAGCTTAGGGCTAGCGGGCCGAGGGGATACGCAGTATTTT